The sequence of this T cell receptor (beta chain) was determined in a study of shared clonotypes between healthy human individuals. Findings of the study overall: Apart from blood, nothing was sampled; tissue repertoires likely differ. Limited genetic and exposure-history diversity came from having few donors.

The assay was carried out at the deep level. The repertoire was sequenced with immunoSEQ multiplex PCR; TCRdb's copy has only in-frame clones and lacks some. The sample records around 1.9 million clones, approximately 92% being singletons. This clone was detected only once. Its antigen remains unidentified. The sample has other DNA sequences that encode this CDR3 too. Deletions cut 6 bases from V and 0 bases from J, with 9 bases between. The length of the CDR3 is 13 residues. Per germline, CDR1 MNHEY and CDR2 SMNVEV (reference sequence). In the naive CD8 group, cells lacked CD45RO and were positively selected for CCR7, so terminally differentiated effector memory CD45RA+ cells were left out. Healthy adults negative for HIV, lacking recent acute infections or vaccinations, served as donors.

This receptor was identified in a man aged 18 to 29 in good health. Some clones in this sample may be carry-over from other donors' samples. The chain employs TRBV27 and TRBJ2-7, with no clear D. Sequencing was done on a sample of naive CD8+ T cells from PBMCs. CDR3 sequence: CASSPGVSYEQYF. Written as DNA, the CDR3 is TGTGCCAGCAGCCCCGGAGTCTCCTACGAGCAGTACTTC.